A single T cell receptor beta chain is shown here with its context. Its cognate antigen has yet to be identified. No base qualities exist here, and no much larger clone lies one base off it. Whole blood was collected in K2EDTA tubes by collaborating institutions according to the institutions' own protocols. Collaborator samples were shipped for TCRbeta analysis as frozen whole blood, isolated PBMCs, or DNA extracted from either sample type. The data were taken from a study of blood T cell repertoires in COVID-19 (TCRdb year 2020). Study-level background: Samples covering the acute and convalescent phases of COVID-19 were provided by collaborators in the United States, Italy and Spain. Where available, HLA class I and class II types were obtained from metadata supplied by the sample provider rather than from assay-based typing. A freely available public database, intended as a resource for researchers studying the immune response to SARS-CoV-2, is where the repertoires were released. The material from the prospective study consisted of cDNA or gDNA derived from T cells, B-cell-depleted T cells, or PBMCs. A de-identified subject ID, COVID-19 status, age in years and sex were almost always included in the sample metadata. Deeply sampled blood TCRbeta repertoires from subjects exposed to, actively infected with, or recovered from COVID-19 were included in the dataset. The samples were drawn from two sources: the first 160 participants of the ongoing ImmuneRACE study, and about 1,300 subjects contributed by 6 global collaborators.

The immunoSEQ Assay, a bias-controlled multiplex PCR, was used to amplify TCRbeta CDR3 regions from genomic DNA. Concerning the study's data processing: The number of nucleated cells in each sample was estimated from the amplification of reference gene primers within the assay. Sequence reads were collapsed and filtered to measure the absolute abundance of every unique TCRbeta CDR3 rearrangement. For each sample, productive Simpson clonality was calculated as the square root of Simpson's diversity index across productive rearrangements. This immuneACCESS table, as held by TCRdb, lists in-frame sequences with V and J called but not all clones. Of the missing ones, under half trace to an unresolved V gene in checked studies; the others have no known cause. For V, J and clone size, that table is used; D and trimming come from the DNA. The sample table contains roughly 180,000 clones; only one count was recorded for more than 85% of them. The top ten hold 0.99% of the sample.

What the authors observed across the whole study: Clinical and demographic metadata were provided uncurated, with the amount varying by source and participant.

The CDR3 runs 15 amino acids, cysteine and phenylalanine included. Only the CDR3 DNA stays, 45 bases, in frame from base 1. The germline V gene gives CDR1 as MNHNS and CDR2 as SASEGT. Deletion took 10 bases off V and 5 bases off J, with a span of 20 bases between the germline ends. This sequence uses TRBV6-1 and TRBJ2-2; perhaps TRBD1 is the D gene, with 5 bases matching. The source is a man aged 18 to 30 with acute or convalescent COVID-19. The specimen was peripheral blood. CDR3 sequence: CAIRKGILETGELFF. Read as DNA, the sequence is TGTGCCATTCGCAAGGGGATTTTAGAAACCGGGGAGCTGTTTTTT.